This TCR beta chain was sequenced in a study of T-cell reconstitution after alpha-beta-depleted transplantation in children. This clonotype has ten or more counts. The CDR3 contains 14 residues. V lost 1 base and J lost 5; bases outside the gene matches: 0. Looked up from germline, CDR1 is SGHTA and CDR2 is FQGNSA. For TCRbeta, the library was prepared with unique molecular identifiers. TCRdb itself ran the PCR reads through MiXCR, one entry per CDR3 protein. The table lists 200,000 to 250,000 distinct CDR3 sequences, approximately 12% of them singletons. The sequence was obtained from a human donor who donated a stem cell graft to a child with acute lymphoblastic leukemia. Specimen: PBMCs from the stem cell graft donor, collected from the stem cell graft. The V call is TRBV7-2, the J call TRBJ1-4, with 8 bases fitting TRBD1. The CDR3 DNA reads TGTGCCAGCAGCTTAGGGACAGGGAATGAAAAACTGTTTTTT. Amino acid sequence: CASSLGTGNEKLFF.